This is a list of T cell receptor beta chains from one sample in a study of T cells in Graves' hyperthyroidism and ophthalmopathy. TCRdb ran MiXCR on the multiplex PCR reads and lists one entry per CDR3 protein. The top ten clones hold 45% to 50% of a sample with more than 450,000 distinct CDR3 sequences, nearly 20% of them seen once. Material for sequencing was blood. The receptors here all came from a man aged 35-49 years with Graves' ophthalmopathy. Each CDR3 is given with its conserved first and last residue. The D gene is left open where the match is weak. The size of a clone is reported for some rows only, either as once, few or many, or as a class for expanded clones.

many,TRBV6-2/TRBV6-3,TRBJ2-1,TRBD2,CASRRREVSYNEQFF,TGTGCCAGCAGGAGGCGGGAGGTCTCCTACAATGAGCAGTTCTTC
few,TRBV2,TRBJ1-5,TRBD1,CASSVNRGPGGNQPQHF,TGTGCCAGCAGTGTGAACAGGGGACCGGGTGGCAATCAGCCCCAGCATTTT
many,TRBV11-2,TRBJ2-7,NA,CASSSENSYEQYF,TGTGCCAGCAGCTCCGAGAACTCCTACGAGCAGTACTTC
few,TRBV7-9,TRBJ1-3,NA,CASRVVGNRGSSGNTIYF,TGTGCCAGCAGGGTCGTCGGGAATCGGGGTAGCTCTGGAAACACCATATATTTT
NA,TRBV19,TRBJ2-5,NA,CASSMMGFETQYF,TGTGCCAGTAGTATGATGGGTTTTGAGACCCAGTACTTC
few,TRBV11-2,TRBJ1-2,TRBD1,CASSLSGTGFNGYTF,TGTGCCAGCAGCCTATCGGGGACAGGGTTTAATGGCTACACCTTC
NA,TRBV30,TRBJ2-2,NA,CAWSVRPPTGELFF,TGTGCCTGGAGTGTACGGCCGCCCACCGGGGAGCTGTTTTTT
NA,TRBV10-2,TRBJ1-5,NA,CASSETGLSNQPQHF,TGCGCCAGCAGCGAAACAGGGCTTAGCAATCAGCCCCAGCATTTT
NA,TRBV4-1,TRBJ2-2,NA,CASSRGMGAGELFF,TGCGCCAGCAGCCGCGGGATGGGCGCCGGGGAGCTGTTTTTT
many,TRBV4-1,TRBJ2-7,NA,CASSQDPSREQYF,TGCGCCAGCAGCCAAGATCCCTCTCGGGAGCAGTACTTC
NA,TRBV7-9,TRBJ1-1,NA,CASSLARQVSYPTEAFF,TGTGCCAGCAGCTTAGCCAGGCAGGTGAGTTACCCGACTGAAGCTTTCTTT
few,TRBV9,TRBJ1-1,NA,CASSVEGQNTEAFF,TGTGCCAGCAGCGTAGAGGGACAGAACACTGAAGCTTTCTTT
few,TRBV19,TRBJ1-1,NA,CASSLSGRTEAFF,TGTGCCAGTAGTCTGTCAGGACGGACTGAAGCTTTCTTT
many,TRBV2,TRBJ2-5,NA,CASFDALKETQYF,TGTGCCAGCTTCGATGCGTTAAAAGAGACCCAGTACTTC
many,TRBV11-2,TRBJ2-2,NA,CASSILTRELFF,TGTGCCAGCAGCATTCTTACGCGGGAGCTGTTTTTT
many,TRBV5-6,TRBJ2-1,TRBD1,CASSLAPRTGSYNEQFF,TGTGCCAGCAGCTTGGCCCCGAGGACAGGGTCCTACAATGAGCAGTTCTTC
NA,TRBV29-1,TRBJ1-2,TRBD1,CSVEVEAAGGGGYGYTF,TGCAGCGTTGAAGTCGAAGCGGCAGGGGGTGGAGGCTATGGCTACACCTTC
many,TRBV20-1,TRBJ2-1,NA,CSASKTSQSSYNEQFF,TGCAGTGCTAGTAAGACAAGCCAGAGCTCCTACAATGAGCAGTTCTTC
few,TRBV6-6,TRBJ2-1,NA,CASSYGGDRARRISYNEQFF,TGTGCCAGCAGTTACGGCGGGGATCGTGCACGCCGAATCTCCTACAATGAGCAGTTCTTC
many,TRBV27,TRBJ2-6,NA,CASSKDSGANVLTF,TGTGCCAGCAGTAAGGACTCTGGGGCCAACGTCCTGACTTTC
many,TRBV28,TRBJ2-7,NA,CASLDKAYEQYF,TGTGCCAGCCTGGACAAAGCCTACGAGCAGTACTTC
NA,TRBV19,TRBJ1-3,TRBD1,CASSIRGLGNTIYF,TGTGCCAGTAGTATAAGGGGGCTTGGAAACACCATATATTTT
few,TRBV18,TRBJ2-2,NA,CASSPTGGRGELFF,TGTGCCAGCTCACCGACCGGAGGACGCGGGGAGCTGTTTTTT
NA,TRBV27,TRBJ1-6,NA,CASSWRGSYNSPLHF,TGTGCCAGCAGTTGGAGAGGCTCCTATAATTCACCCCTCCACTTT